This is a list of T cell receptor beta chains from one sample in a study of response to subunit inactivated influenza vaccine. One entry per CDR3 protein, called by TCRdb with MiXCR from the RT-PCR reads. This table holds about 780,000 distinct CDR3 sequences, 15% to 20% found once. Sequenced material: PBMCs from blood, taken 4 to 6 days after vaccination. The receptor set was obtained from a man in his fifties or sixties who received an inactivated influenza vaccine. The CDR3 runs from the conserved cysteine through the conserved F or W. The D gene is left open where the match is weak. Rows may omit the clone size; those that give it use once, few, many or a size class.

clone_size	j_call	v_call	d_call	cdr3_nt	cdr3_aa
few	TRBJ1-6	TRBV7-2	NA	TGTGCTAAACCACAGGATAATTCACCCCTCCACTTT	CAKPQDNSPLHF
NA	TRBJ2-1	TRBV29-1	TRBD2	TGCAGCGTTTTGTGGAGGAGCGGGAGGGCCTACAATGAGCAGTTCTTC	CSVLWRSGRAYNEQFF
once	TRBJ2-7	TRBV7-6	TRBD2	TGTGCCAGCAGCCCCGATAGCGGGGGCCTAACCTACGAGCAGTACTTC	CASSPDSGGLTYEQYF
few	TRBJ1-5	TRBV6-5	NA	TGTGCCAGCAGTTACTCGATAGGGATCAATCAGCCCCAGCATTTT	CASSYSIGINQPQHF
few	TRBJ2-5	TRBV6-1	NA	TGTGCCAGCAGTGTGGTACCTAATCAGCCCACCCAGTACTTC	CASSVVPNQPTQYF
NA	TRBJ1-1	TRBV21-1	NA	TGTGCCAGCAGCGGATCTCCGGGACGGTTGAACACTGAAGCTTTCTTT	CASSGSPGRLNTEAFF
few	TRBJ2-1	TRBV20-1	TRBD2	TGCAGTGCTAGAGACAGACTAGCGGGGGGGCTCAATGAGCAGTTCTTC	CSARDRLAGGLNEQFF
NA	TRBJ2-4	TRBV25-1	TRBD2	TGTGCCAGCAGTCGTCCCGGGACTAGCGGGATAAACATTCAGTACTTC	CASSRPGTSGINIQYF
NA	TRBJ2-7	TRBV28	NA	TGTGCCAGCAGTTTAAGTTTGGGCGCAGGGAGCTCCTACGAGCAGTACTTC	CASSLSLGAGSSYEQYF
NA	TRBJ2-5	TRBV24-1	NA	TGTGCCACCAGTGAACCTCGGGCCGCGGGAGAGACCCAGTACTTC	CATSEPRAAGETQYF
NA	TRBJ1-5	TRBV2	NA	TGTGCCAGCAGTGCCCAGCCCGGGACACACAACAATCAGCCCCAGCATTTT	CASSAQPGTHNNQPQHF
NA	TRBJ2-3	TRBV10-3	NA	TGTGCCATCAGTGTGGCCGGGTTTGCAGATACGCAGTATTTT	CAISVAGFADTQYF
NA	TRBJ2-7	TRBV6-2/TRBV6-3	NA	TGTGCCAGCAGACCCACGGGAATCCTAAGGTCCTACGAGCAGTACTTC	CASRPTGILRSYEQYF
NA	TRBJ2-2	TRBV6-1	TRBD2	TGTGCCAGCAAGACTAGCGGGAGGGCCAAGAACACCGGGGAGCTGTTTTTT	CASKTSGRAKNTGELFF
NA	TRBJ1-2	TRBV10-3	TRBD1	TGTGCCATCAGCGAGGACAGGGGCTATGGCTACACCTTC	CAISEDRGYGYTF
NA	TRBJ1-1	TRBV5-1	NA	TGCGCCAGCAGCTTCAATGCGGGGAACACTGAAGCTTTCTTT	CASSFNAGNTEAFF
NA	TRBJ2-1	TRBV15	NA	TGTGCCACCAGCAAGGGGAGCAATGAGCAGTTCTTC	CATSKGSNEQFF
NA	TRBJ2-1	TRBV11-2	NA	TGTGCCAGCAGCTTAGATCTGGGCAATGAGCAGTTCTTC	CASSLDLGNEQFF
many	TRBJ1-5	TRBV29-1	NA	TGCAGCGTTGTCCTTGAGGGGCAGCCCCAGCATTTT	CSVVLEGQPQHF
few	TRBJ1-5	TRBV12-3/TRBV12-4	NA	TGTGCCAGCAGTGTTACAGGGTACACTTATCAGCCCCAGCATTTT	CASSVTGYTYQPQHF
few	TRBJ1-6	TRBV20-1	NA	TGCAGTGCTAGAGGCGACGCCAGGAGTTTATCACCCCTCCACTTT	CSARGDARSLSPLHF
NA	TRBJ2-1	TRBV20-1	TRBD2	TGCAGTGCTAGAGACGTGATAAGCGGGACTCTGGATGAGCAGTTCTTC	CSARDVISGTLDEQFF
few	TRBJ1-5	TRBV30	NA	TGTGCCTGGAACGGAGGGACACGCGATCAGCCCCAGCATTTT	CAWNGGTRDQPQHF
few	TRBJ2-2	TRBV7-9	TRBD2	TGTGCCAGCAGCTTCCCCTCTAGCGGGGATCACACCGGGGAGCTGTTTTTT	CASSFPSSGDHTGELFF
NA	TRBJ2-1	TRBV25-1	TRBD1	TGTGCCAGCGCTCGGACAGGGACCTACAATGAGCAGTTCTTC	CASARTGTYNEQFF
NA	TRBJ2-2	TRBV9	NA	TGTGCCAGCAGCGTAAGAGCCAGCGCTGCGAACACCGGGGAGCTGTTTTTT	CASSVRASAANTGELFF
few	TRBJ2-1	TRBV6-2/TRBV6-3	NA	TGTGCCAGCAGTTACTCGAGAAGCAATGAGCAGTTCTTC	CASSYSRSNEQFF
NA	TRBJ2-7	TRBV6-5	TRBD2	TGTGCCAGCAGTTACAAGTTGCCTAGCGGGGGCTCCGAGCAGTACTTC	CASSYKLPSGGSEQYF
NA	TRBJ2-5	TRBV20-1	TRBD2	TGCAGTGCTAGACTGGGGGGAGGGGCCCAGTACTTC	CSARLGGGAQYF